This note documents a single T cell receptor beta chain sequence. Its antigen is not identified. The read terminates 3 residues before the CDR3 end, so the remaining end is supplied by the germline J gene. This sample stems from a study of T cells in women clearing cervical HPV infection. Overall study findings and caveats: TRBV6-7 relative abundance averaged roughly 0.099% in cases and under 0.2% in controls. Unknown T-cell numbers per sample may underlie the richness differences. CIN3+ cases had significantly higher TCR repertoire richness than controls, but evenness did not differ.

Each participant carried one incident cervical HPV16 infection only. The CDR3 runs 14 residues. Germline lookup yields CDR1 SEHNR and CDR2 FQNEAQ (reference sequence). Only in-frame clones appear in the TCRdb table, and some are missing; sequencing was by immunoSEQ multiplex PCR. In total, the table holds more than 25,000 clones. The chain is built from TRBV7-9 and TRBJ1-2, with 8 bases fitting TRBD1. The source is a woman between 18 and 70 years old with a cervical HPV16 infection that either progressed to CIN3+ or cleared (not recorded which). Sequenced input: blood buffy coat. The CDR3 spells CASSSKQGVNDYTF. CDR3 bases read: TGTGCCAGCAGCTCCAAACAGGGGGTCAACGAC.